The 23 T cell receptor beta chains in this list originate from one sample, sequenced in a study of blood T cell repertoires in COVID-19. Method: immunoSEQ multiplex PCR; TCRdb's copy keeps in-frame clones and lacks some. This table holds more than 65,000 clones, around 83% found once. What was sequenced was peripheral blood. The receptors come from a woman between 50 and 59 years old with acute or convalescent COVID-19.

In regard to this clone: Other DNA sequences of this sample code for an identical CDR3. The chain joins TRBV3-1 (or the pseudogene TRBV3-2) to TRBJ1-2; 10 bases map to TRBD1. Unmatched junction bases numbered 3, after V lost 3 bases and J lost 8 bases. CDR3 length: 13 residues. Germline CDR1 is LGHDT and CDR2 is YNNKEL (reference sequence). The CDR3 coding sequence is TGTGCCAGCAGCCAGCCGACAGGGGGCGGCTACACCTTC. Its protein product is CASSQPTGGGYTF.

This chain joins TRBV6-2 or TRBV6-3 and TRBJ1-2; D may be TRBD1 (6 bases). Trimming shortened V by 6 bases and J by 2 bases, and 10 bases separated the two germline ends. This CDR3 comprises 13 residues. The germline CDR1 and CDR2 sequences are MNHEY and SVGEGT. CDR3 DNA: TGTGCCAGCAGCCTAGACAGGAACTATGGCTACACCTTC. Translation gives CASSLDRNYGYTF.

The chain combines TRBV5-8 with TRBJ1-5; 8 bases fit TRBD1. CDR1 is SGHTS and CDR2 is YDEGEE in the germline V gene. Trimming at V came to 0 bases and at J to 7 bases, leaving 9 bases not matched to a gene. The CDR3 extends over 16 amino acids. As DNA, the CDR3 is TGTGCCAGCAGCTTGGGTACTAGGACAGGGAGGCAGCCCCAGCATTTT. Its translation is CASSLGTRTGRQPQHF. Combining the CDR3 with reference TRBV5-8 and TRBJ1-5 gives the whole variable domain EAGVTQSPTHLIKTRGQQATLRCSPISGHTSVYWYQQALGLGLQFLLWYDEGEERNRGNFPPRFSGRQFPNYSSELNVNALELEDSALYLCASSLGTRTGRQPQHFGDGTRLSIL.

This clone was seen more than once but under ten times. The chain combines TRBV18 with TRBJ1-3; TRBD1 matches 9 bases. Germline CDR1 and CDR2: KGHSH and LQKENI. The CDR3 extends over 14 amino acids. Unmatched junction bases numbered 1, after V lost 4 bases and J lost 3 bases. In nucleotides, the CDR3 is TGTGCCAGCTCACGGGACAGGGTTGGAAACACCATATATTTT. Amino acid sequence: CASSRDRVGNTIYF.

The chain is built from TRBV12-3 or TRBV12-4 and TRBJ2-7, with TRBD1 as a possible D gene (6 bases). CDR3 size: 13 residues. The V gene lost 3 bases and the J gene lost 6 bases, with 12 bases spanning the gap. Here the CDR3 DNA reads TGTGCCAGCAGTTTGTTCGTGGACAGCGAGCAGTACTTC. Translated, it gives CASSLFVDSEQYF.

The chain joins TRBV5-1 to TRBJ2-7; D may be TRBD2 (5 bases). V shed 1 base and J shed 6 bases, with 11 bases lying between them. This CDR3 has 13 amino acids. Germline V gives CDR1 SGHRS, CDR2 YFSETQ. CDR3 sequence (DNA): TGCGCCAGCAGCTTGCCGGGAACTAGCGAGCAGTACTTC. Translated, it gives CASSLPGTSEQYF.

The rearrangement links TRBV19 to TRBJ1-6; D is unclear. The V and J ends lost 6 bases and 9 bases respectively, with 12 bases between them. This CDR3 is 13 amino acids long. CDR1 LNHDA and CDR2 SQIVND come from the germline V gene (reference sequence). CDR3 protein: CASSGPWSSPLHF. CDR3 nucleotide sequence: TGTGCCAGTAGCGGCCCGTGGAGTTCACCCCTCCACTTT.

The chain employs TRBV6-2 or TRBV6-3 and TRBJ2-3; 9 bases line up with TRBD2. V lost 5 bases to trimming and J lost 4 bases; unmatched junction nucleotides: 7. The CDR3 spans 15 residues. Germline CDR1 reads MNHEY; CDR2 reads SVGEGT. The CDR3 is CASSDYSGSADTQYF. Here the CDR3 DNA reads TGTGCCAGCAGTGACTATAGCGGGAGCGCAGATACGCAGTATTTT.

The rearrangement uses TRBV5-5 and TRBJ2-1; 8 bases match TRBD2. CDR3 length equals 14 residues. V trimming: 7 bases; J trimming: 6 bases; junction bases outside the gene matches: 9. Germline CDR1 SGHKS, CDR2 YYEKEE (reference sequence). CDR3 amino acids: CASGPGTSFNEQFF. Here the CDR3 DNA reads TGTGCCAGCGGTCCCGGGACTAGTTTCAATGAGCAGTTCTTC.

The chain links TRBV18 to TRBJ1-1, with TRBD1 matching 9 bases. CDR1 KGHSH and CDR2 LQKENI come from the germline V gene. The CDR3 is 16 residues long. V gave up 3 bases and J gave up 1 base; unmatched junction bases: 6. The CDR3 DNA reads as TGTGCCAGCTCACCCAACAGGGGGCTCGGGAACACTGAAGCTTTCTTT. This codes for CASSPNRGLGNTEAFF.

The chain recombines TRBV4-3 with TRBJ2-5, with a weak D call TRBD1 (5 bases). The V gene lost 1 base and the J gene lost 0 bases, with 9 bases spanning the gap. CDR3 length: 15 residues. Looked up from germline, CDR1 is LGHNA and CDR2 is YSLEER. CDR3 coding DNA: TGCGCCAGCAGCCAAGGGGGCGGAAACCAAGAGACCCAGTACTTC. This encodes CASSQGGGNQETQYF.

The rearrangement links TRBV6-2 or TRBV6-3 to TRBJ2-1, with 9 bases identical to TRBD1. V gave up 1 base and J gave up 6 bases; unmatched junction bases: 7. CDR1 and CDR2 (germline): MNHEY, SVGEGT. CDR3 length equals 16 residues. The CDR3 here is CASSYYPGQGSNEQFF. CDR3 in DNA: TGTGCCAGCAGTTACTACCCGGGACAGGGATCCAATGAGCAGTTCTTC.

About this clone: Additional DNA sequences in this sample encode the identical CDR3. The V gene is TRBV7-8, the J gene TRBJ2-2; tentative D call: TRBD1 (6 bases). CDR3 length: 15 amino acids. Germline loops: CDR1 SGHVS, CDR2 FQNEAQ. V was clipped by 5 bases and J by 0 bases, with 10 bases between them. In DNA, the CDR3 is TGTGCCAGCAGCCCGAGGACAGCGAACACCGGGGAGCTGTTTTTT. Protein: CASSPRTANTGELFF.

The CDR3 sequence: CASSLYRLAGPNLGTGELFF. In DNA form, the CDR3 reads TGTGCCAGCAGTTTATATCGGTTAGCGGGACCCAATTTGGGCACCGGGGAGCTGTTTTTT. The chain links TRBV28 to TRBJ2-2; 8 nucleotides match TRBD2. The germline CDR1 and CDR2 sequences are MDHEN and SYDVKM. This CDR3 contains 20 residues. J lost 4 bases, V lost 1 base, and 17 bases had no gene match.

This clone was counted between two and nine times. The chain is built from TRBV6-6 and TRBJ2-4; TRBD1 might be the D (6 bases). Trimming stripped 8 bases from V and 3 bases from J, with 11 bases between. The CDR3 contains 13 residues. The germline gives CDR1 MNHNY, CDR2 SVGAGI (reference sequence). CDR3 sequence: CASQGYVKNIQYF. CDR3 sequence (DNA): TGTGCCAGCCAGGGGTATGTCAAAAACATTCAGTACTTC.

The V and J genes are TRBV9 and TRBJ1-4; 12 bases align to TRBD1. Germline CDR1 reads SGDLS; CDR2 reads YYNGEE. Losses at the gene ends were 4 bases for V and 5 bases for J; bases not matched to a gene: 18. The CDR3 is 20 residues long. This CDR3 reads CASSPSGPGTGGMSNEKLFF. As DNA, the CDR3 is TGTGCCAGCAGCCCCTCGGGGCCCGGGACAGGGGGCATGTCGAATGAAAAACTGTTTTTT.

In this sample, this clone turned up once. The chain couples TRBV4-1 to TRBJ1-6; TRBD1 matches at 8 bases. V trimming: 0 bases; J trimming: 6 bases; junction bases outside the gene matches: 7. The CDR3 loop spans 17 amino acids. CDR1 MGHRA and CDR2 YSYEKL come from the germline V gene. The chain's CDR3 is CASSQEPTGAGNSPLHF. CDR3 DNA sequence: TGCGCCAGCAGCCAAGAGCCGACAGGGGCTGGTAATTCACCCCTCCACTTT.

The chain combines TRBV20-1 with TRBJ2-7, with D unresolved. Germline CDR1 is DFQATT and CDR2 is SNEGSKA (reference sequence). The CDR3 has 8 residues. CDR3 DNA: TGCAGGGGCATTGAGCAGTACTTC. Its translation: CRGIEQYF.

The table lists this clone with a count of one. The CDR3 region is CASSLSRLGRDTQYF. DNA of the CDR3: TGTGCCAGCAGTTTATCCCGACTAGGTCGAGATACGCAGTATTTT. The V call is TRBV28, the J call TRBJ2-3; D might be TRBD2 (6 bases). The CDR3 is made up of 15 amino acids. Germline CDR1 is MDHEN and CDR2 is SYDVKM. Trimming took 1 base from V and 5 from J, leaving 13 bases between them.

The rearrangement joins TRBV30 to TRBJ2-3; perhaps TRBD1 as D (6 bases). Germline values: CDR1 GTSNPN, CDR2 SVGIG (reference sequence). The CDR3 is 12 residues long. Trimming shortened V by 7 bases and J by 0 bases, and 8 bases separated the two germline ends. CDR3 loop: CAFGQSTDTQYF. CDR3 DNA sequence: TGTGCCTTCGGACAGAGCACAGATACGCAGTATTTT.

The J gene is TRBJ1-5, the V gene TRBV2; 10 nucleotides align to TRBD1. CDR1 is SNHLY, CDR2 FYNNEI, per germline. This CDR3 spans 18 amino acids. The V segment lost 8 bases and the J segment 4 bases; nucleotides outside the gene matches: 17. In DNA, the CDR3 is TGTGCCAGCCGTCTGACAGGGGGCCCGCGAATGCTAAATCAGCCCCAGCATTTT. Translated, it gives CASRLTGGPRMLNQPQHF. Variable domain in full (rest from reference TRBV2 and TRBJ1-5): EPEVTQTPSHQVTQMGQEVILRCVPISNHLYFYWYRQILGQKVEFLVSFYNNEISEKSEIFDDQFSVERPDGSNFTLKIRSTKLEDSAMYFCASRLTGGPRMLNQPQHFGDGTRLSIL.

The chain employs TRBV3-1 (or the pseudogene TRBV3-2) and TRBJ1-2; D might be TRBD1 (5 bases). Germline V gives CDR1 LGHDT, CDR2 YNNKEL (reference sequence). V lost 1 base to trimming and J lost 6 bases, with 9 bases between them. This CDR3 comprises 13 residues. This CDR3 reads CASSQGQSNGYTF. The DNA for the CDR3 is TGTGCCAGCAGCCAAGGACAGTCAAATGGCTACACCTTC.

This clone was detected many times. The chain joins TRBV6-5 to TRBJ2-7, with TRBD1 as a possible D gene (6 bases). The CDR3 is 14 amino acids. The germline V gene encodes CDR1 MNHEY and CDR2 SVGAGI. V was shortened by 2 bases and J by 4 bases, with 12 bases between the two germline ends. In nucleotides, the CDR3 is TGTGCCAGCAGTTACCGGGACAACGGATACGAGCAGTACTTC. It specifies CASSYRDNGYEQYF.